A selection of T cell receptor beta chains follows, all from one sample in a study of cytotoxic CD8 clonotypes in ibrutinib-treated CLL. Assay: immunoSEQ multiplex PCR; the TCRdb copy retains only in-frame clones and omits some. Here the sample spans 300,000 to 350,000 clones, just under 80% being singletons. Sequencing used PBMCs, obtained before ibrutinib treatment. The receptor source for this set is a human donor with chronic lymphocytic leukemia. CDR3s include the opening cysteine and the closing phenylalanine or tryptophan. D genes are given only for firm matches. Rows may omit the clone size; those that give it use once, few, many or a size class.

>16|TRBV7-9|TRBD2|-|TRBJ2-1
CASRTLAGGGYDEQFF
TGTGCCAGCAGGACTCTAGCGGGAGGGGGGTACGATGAGCAGTTCTTC
>14|TRBV11-2|-|-|TRBJ2-3
CASSGTGSTDTQYF
TGTGCCAGCAGCGGGACTGGGAGCACAGATACGCAGTATTTT
>17|TRBV15|TRBD1|-|TRBJ2-7
CATSRDTGTGLSYEQYF
TGTGCCACCAGCAGAGATACCGGGACAGGGCTTTCCTACGAGCAGTACTTC
>14|TRBV14|TRBD2|-|TRBJ2-7
CASSQGLAGYEQYF
TGTGCCAGCAGCCAAGGACTAGCGGGGTACGAGCAGTACTTC
>14|TRBV28|TRBD2|-|TRBJ2-1
CASETSGLYNEQFF
TGTGCCAGCGAGACTAGCGGGCTTTACAATGAGCAGTTCTTC
>14|TRBV6-1|TRBD2|-|TRBJ2-7
CASDSRAGFNEQYF
TGTGCCAGCGACAGTCGAGCGGGATTTAACGAGCAGTACTTC
>18|TRBV28|-|-|TRBJ2-6
CASSPTAGLSSGANVLTF
TGTGCCAGCAGTCCAACGGCAGGGTTATCGTCAGGGGCCAACGTCCTGACTTTC
>13|TRBV6-5|TRBD1|medium-sized|TRBJ1-1
CASRIDRGGEAFF
TGTGCCAGCAGAATTGACAGGGGTGGTGAAGCTTTCTTT
>12|TRBV28|TRBD2|-|TRBJ2-7
CASSSPDSGRSF
TGTGCCAGCAGTTCTCCCGATAGCGGGAGGAGCTTC
>16|TRBV19|-|-|TRBJ1-5
CASSRLGRGTNQPQHF
TGTGCCAGTAGTCGGTTAGGGCGGGGAACGAATCAGCCCCAGCATTTT
>15|TRBV4-3|-|-|TRBJ1-1
CASSQDYTGKDEAFF
TGCGCCAGCAGCCAAGATTATACGGGTAAAGATGAAGCTTTCTTT
>14|TRBV27|-|once|TRBJ2-7
CASSLSGFVSEQYF
TGTGCCAGCAGTTTATCGGGGTTCGTCTCCGAGCAGTACTTC
>13|TRBV29-1|TRBD1|-|TRBJ1-1
CSMQDRVSTEAFF
TGCAGCATGCAGGACAGGGTAAGCACTGAAGCTTTCTTT
>16|TRBV9|-|-|TRBJ1-1
CASSVYSGNLNTEAFF
TGTGCCAGCAGCGTCTACTCGGGAAACTTGAACACTGAAGCTTTCTTT
>13|TRBV5-4|-|-|TRBJ1-4
CASSLAGSEKLFF
TGTGCCAGCAGCTTGGCTGGGAGTGAAAAACTGTTTTTT
>17|TRBV9|TRBD2|once|TRBJ2-1
CASSPRTSGFTYNEQFF
TGTGCCAGCAGCCCACGGACTAGCGGATTTACCTACAATGAGCAGTTCTTC
>14|TRBV28|-|-|TRBJ2-7
CASSWRGLTYEQYF
TGTGCCAGCAGTTGGCGCGGGTTAACCTACGAGCAGTACTTC
>17|TRBV4-2|-|-|TRBJ1-5
CASSQAVPVGVDQPQHF
TGTGCCAGCAGCCAAGCTGTACCTGTTGGGGTGGATCAGCCCCAGCATTTT
>15|TRBV5-6|-|-|TRBJ2-7
CASSLPGLASYEQYF
TGTGCCAGCAGCTTGCCGGGACTTGCCTCCTACGAGCAGTACTTC
>14|TRBV4-1|TRBD2|-|TRBJ2-2
CASSRLAGSGELFF
TGCGCCAGCAGCCGACTAGCGGGATCCGGGGAGCTGTTTTTT